The clone carrying this T cell receptor beta chain appeared many times. Its antigen is still unknown. The record originates from a study of CD8 T cells in ankylosing spondylitis. By quantitative 5'-RACE with molecular barcodes, the TCR beta libraries were made. TCRdb called the 5' RACE reads again in MiXCR, with one record for every CDR3 protein. This repertoire shows 150,000 to 200,000 distinct CDR3 sequences, over 10% found once; its top ten account for about 10%. Trimming removed 6 bases at V and 0 bases at J, with 15 bases between. The germline gives CDR1 LGHDT, CDR2 YNNKEL (reference sequence). The CDR3 sequence is 15 residues long. Broader study findings: A TCR beta motif of fewer than ten highly homologous variants seemed to mark ankylosing spondylitis blood. Earlier studies detected some motif variants in reactive arthritis synovial fluid and blood. Reports say disease-linked clones showed up significantly more in matched ankylosing spondylitis synovial fluid.

The gene calls are TRBV3-1 and TRBJ2-7; no clear D gene. This receptor was obtained from a female donor with ankylosing spondylitis or in good health (not recorded which). Specimen: blood, either unsorted or a sorted T cell fraction (not recorded which). The CDR3 DNA follows: TGTGCCAGCAGTCTCTCCCTCGGCAACTCCTACGAGCAGTACTTC. This codes for CASSLSLGNSYEQYF.